Described below is a single T cell receptor (beta chain) sequence and its context. This specimen belongs to a study of T cell responses to AZD1222 COVID-19 vaccine. The protocol was immunoSEQ multiplex PCR, while the TCRdb copy is restricted to in-frame clones and leaves out a portion. The sample has about 140,000 clones, roughly 92% seen once; the top ten hold approximately 3.7%. Trimming removed 2 bases from V and 0 bases from J, with 11 bases in between. Germline CDR1 and CDR2: SGHTA and FQGTGA. The CDR3 sequence is 16 residues long. This specimen was peripheral blood, taken 28 days after the second AZD1222 dose. This sequence was found in an adult who received the AZD1222 COVID-19 vaccine. The chain recombines TRBV7-3 with TRBJ2-1; unclear D gene. The CDR3 sequence is CASSLLATSSYNEQFF. The CDR3 DNA follows: TGTGCCAGCAGCTTACTGGCGACGAGCTCCTACAATGAGCAGTTCTTC.